The present TCR beta chain was sequenced within a study of a mutant IDH1 vaccine in newly diagnosed glioma (dated by TCRdb to the early 2020s). For the wider study: Vaccination began 4-6 weeks after radiotherapy alone, or alongside temozolomide cycles in the chemotherapy-containing groups. Of the 32 patients who were treated, about 62% were male and approximately 38% were female, and the mean age was around 40 years. Before enrollment, most patients had been given radiochemotherapy with temozolomide as standard therapy, while the rest had received either radiotherapy alone or temozolomide alone. The week-35 safety follow-up took place at visit V12, and the week-47 end of study took place at visit V13. Peripheral blood was collected at six visits: V03 (baseline), V05, V07, V10, V12 and V13. For exploratory analyses, longitudinal TCRB deep sequencing was carried out in about two dozen treated patients wherever samples were available. Broader findings and caveats from the paper: Immune responses induced by the vaccine were seen in more than 85% of patients across multiple MHC alleles. The authors stated that sample limitations prevented analyses of patient blood samples from being reproduced. Pseudoprogression seemed to be unrelated to changes in the top peripheral T cell clonotypes found by TCRB sequencing. Availability determined which PBMC samples were chosen for TCRB deep sequencing.

Libraries were prepared through the immunoSEQ multiplex PCR assay. Rearranged TCR beta chain sequences were amplified using the hsTCRB Kit according to the manufacturer's protocol. An Illumina MiSeq was used to sequence the TCRB libraries. In the original analysis: The kit vendor's proprietary platform handled demultiplexing, trimming and gene mapping. This is the immuneACCESS table as TCRdb keeps it, with only in-frame sequences that have V and J called. A part of the clones is gone; compared with another copy, unresolved V genes explain less than half, and the rest is unexplained. For V, J and clone size, that table is used; D and trimming come from the DNA. The sample table records roughly 35,000 clones; 60% to 75% of these occur just once. Of the sample, roughly 10% is held by the ten largest clones. Per the publication, the time point label means: week 47, end of study. Each vaccine dose was 300 ug of a 20-mer mutant IDH1 peptide in Montanide, given subcutaneously with topical imiquimod. Patients were given eight vaccinations, in weeks 1, 3, 5, 7, 11, 15, 19 and 23, which matched visits V03 through V10. Donors had newly diagnosed WHO grade 3 or 4 IDH1-mutant astrocytomas with loss of nuclear ATRX. The samples were drawn from NOA16, a multicentre, single-arm, open-label phase I trial in Germany that tested a mutant IDH1 peptide vaccine in humans for the first time. Genomic DNA for TCRB sequencing was extracted from EDTA blood using the DNeasy Blood and Tissue Kit.

V drops 6 bases and J drops 5 bases, leaving 26 bases in between. The CDR3 contains 18 residues, cysteine and phenylalanine counted. This entry keeps only the CDR3 DNA: 54 bases, framed from base 1. From a lookup of the germline V gene (reference sequence), CDR1 and CDR2 are WNHNN and SYGVQD. This clone is assessed as medium-sized (0.01 to 0.1%). Its antigen remains undetermined. There are no base qualities to consult, and no much larger clone falls within one base. The sequencing used PBMCs, collected from a glioma patient whose treatment included an IDH1 peptide vaccine. Recombination joined TRBV10-1 with TRBJ2-1; the D segment could be TRBD1, given 6 matching bases. The source of this sequence is a middle-aged man with glioma. The sequenced DNA is TGCGCCAGCAGCGCCATTTACCAGGGGTTCGAGATTAACAATGAGCAGTTCTTC. Its protein is CASSAIYQGFEINNEQFF.